The rows below give T cell receptor beta chains drawn from one sample of a study of Ad26.COV2.S vaccination and SARS-CoV-2 variants. Profiled with immunoSEQ multiplex PCR; TCRdb holds only in-frame clones, not every one. The sample has hundreds of thousands of clones; 80% to 90% are singletons. Material: peripheral blood, obtained in a trial of Ad26.COV2.S vaccine versus placebo. The receptor source for this set is a person between 18 and 65 years old who received the Ad26.COV2.S COVID-19 vaccine or a placebo. Each CDR3 is given with its conserved first and last residue. The D gene is left open where the match is weak. For some rows the clone size is stated as once, few or many, or as a class when expanded; others skip it.

d_call j_call clone_size v_call cdr3_nt cdr3_aa
- TRBJ2-5 once TRBV6-2/TRBV6-3 TGTGCCAGCAGTTACTCCCTCCAGGAGACCCAGTACTTC CASSYSLQETQYF
- TRBJ1-3 - TRBV9 TGTGCCAGCAGTGCCATCGGAAACACCATATATTTT CASSAIGNTIYF
- TRBJ2-7 - TRBV9 TGTGCCAGCAGCGATGGGATCGAGCAGTACTTC CASSDGIEQYF
- TRBJ2-1 - TRBV6-2/TRBV6-3 TGTGCCAGCAGTTACCACAGGGACACGGGCAATGAGCAGTTCTTC CASSYHRDTGNEQFF
- TRBJ1-5 - TRBV10-3 TGTGCCATCAGTGTGGAAGGGATTAATCAGCCCCAGCATTTT CAISVEGINQPQHF
TRBD1 TRBJ2-7 - TRBV10-3 TGTGCCATCAGTGAGAGACAGGGTGAGCAGTACTTC CAISERQGEQYF
- TRBJ1-6 - TRBV7-2 TGTGCCAGCAGCTGGGCAGCGGGGGCTAATAATTCACCCCTCCACTTT CASSWAAGANNSPLHF
- TRBJ1-3 few TRBV9 TGTGCCAGCAGCGGACAGCAGGTACTCTCTGGAAACACCATATATTTT CASSGQQVLSGNTIYF
- TRBJ2-5 - TRBV19 TGTGCCAGTAGTATGAACAACAGGGGAGGGTGGGAGACCCAGTACTTC CASSMNNRGGWETQYF
TRBD2 TRBJ2-7 - TRBV7-2 TGTGCCAGCAGCCCAACTAGCGGGGGGGATTACGAGCAGTACTTC CASSPTSGGDYEQYF
TRBD2 TRBJ2-5 - TRBV9 TGTGCCAGCAGCGCAACCGGGACTACCGACGAGACCCAGTACTTC CASSATGTTDETQYF
- TRBJ1-1 - TRBV10-3 TGTGCCACCCAGAAAATGAACACTGAAGCTTTCTTT CATQKMNTEAFF
TRBD1 TRBJ2-7 - TRBV6-6 TGTGCCAGCAGTTACTCGCTAGGGGGCCTAAGGGAGCAGTACTTC CASSYSLGGLREQYF
- TRBJ1-1 - TRBV5-1 TGCGCCAGCAGCTTGGCAGGGACCAACACTGAAGCTTTCTTT CASSLAGTNTEAFF
- TRBJ2-7 - TRBV30 TGTGCCTGGAGTGTATTTCGGGGTAACTACGAGCAGTACTTC CAWSVFRGNYEQYF
- TRBJ1-1 - TRBV9 TGTGCCAGCAGCCCCACGTTGCGGGGAGCGAACACTGAAGCTTTCTTT CASSPTLRGANTEAFF
- TRBJ2-3 - TRBV9 TGTGCCAGCAGCGTAGTAGGGACAGATACGCAGTATTTT CASSVVGTDTQYF
- TRBJ2-7 - TRBV3-1/TRBV3-2 TGTGCCAGCAGGGACGGGACGGTATCCTACGAGCAGTACTTC CASRDGTVSYEQYF
- TRBJ2-7 - TRBV11-3 TGTGCCAGCAGCTTTAGGAGGTACAGGAACTACGAGCAGTACTTC CASSFRRYRNYEQYF
TRBD2 TRBJ2-1 - TRBV19 TGTGCCAGTAGTATTAGCGGGTCCTACAATGAGCAGTTCTTC CASSISGSYNEQFF
- TRBJ1-5 - TRBV21-1 TGTGCCAGCAGCCTGGAGGGTGGCGGTCAGCCCCAGCATTTT CASSLEGGGQPQHF
TRBD1 TRBJ2-7 - TRBV6-5 TGTGCCAGCAAGCAGGGACAGACGTCCCCCGAGCAGTACTTC CASKQGQTSPEQYF
- TRBJ1-1 - TRBV7-3 TGTGCCAGCAGCCCGACATTGAACACTGAAGCTTTCTTT CASSPTLNTEAFF
- TRBJ2-2 - TRBV7-3 TGTGCCAGCAGCCCCCAACCGGGCACCGGGGAGCTGTTTTTT CASSPQPGTGELFF
- TRBJ1-5 - TRBV6-6 TGTGCCAGCGGCCAAGTCAATCAGCCCCAGCATTTT CASGQVNQPQHF
TRBD1 TRBJ1-4 - TRBV6-2/TRBV6-3 TGTGCCAGCAGTTACGCCGGGACAGCGAGAAAACTGTTTTTT CASSYAGTARKLFF
TRBD2 TRBJ2-3 once TRBV3-1/TRBV3-2 TGTGCCAGCAGCCCCACTAGCGGGGGGGGCACAGATACGCAGTATTTT CASSPTSGGGTDTQYF
- TRBJ2-7 - TRBV3-1/TRBV3-2 TGTGCCAGCAGCCAACAGGTCTACGAGCAGTACTTC CASSQQVYEQYF
TRBD1 TRBJ1-1 - TRBV6-6 TGTGCCAGCACCATAGACAGGGGGAAAATGAACACTGAAGCTTTCTTT CASTIDRGKMNTEAFF